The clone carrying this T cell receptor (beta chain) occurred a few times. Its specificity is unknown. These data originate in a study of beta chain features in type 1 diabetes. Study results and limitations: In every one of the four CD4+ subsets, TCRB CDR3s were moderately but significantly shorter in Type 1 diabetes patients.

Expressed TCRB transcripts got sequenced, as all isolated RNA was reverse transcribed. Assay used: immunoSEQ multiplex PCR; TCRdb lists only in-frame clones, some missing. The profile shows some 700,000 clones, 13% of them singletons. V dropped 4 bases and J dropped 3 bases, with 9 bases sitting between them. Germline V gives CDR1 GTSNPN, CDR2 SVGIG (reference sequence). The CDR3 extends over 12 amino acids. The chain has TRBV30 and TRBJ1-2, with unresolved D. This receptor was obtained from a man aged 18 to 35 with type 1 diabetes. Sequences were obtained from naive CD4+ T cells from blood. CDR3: CAWTQNDYGYTF. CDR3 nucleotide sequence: TGTGCCTGGACCCAGAACGACTATGGCTACACCTTC.